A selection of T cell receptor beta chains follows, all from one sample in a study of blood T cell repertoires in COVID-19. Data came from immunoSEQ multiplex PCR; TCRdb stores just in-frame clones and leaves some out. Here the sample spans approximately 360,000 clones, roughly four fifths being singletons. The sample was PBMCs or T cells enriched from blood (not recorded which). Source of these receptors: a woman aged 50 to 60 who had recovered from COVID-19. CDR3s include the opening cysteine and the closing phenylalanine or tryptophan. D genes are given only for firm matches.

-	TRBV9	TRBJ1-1	CASSPLVQGTEAFF
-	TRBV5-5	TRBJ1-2	CASSPGVYGYTF
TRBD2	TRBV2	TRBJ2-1	CAMSTSGALYEQFF
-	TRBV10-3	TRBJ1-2	CAISGQLAPHYGYTF
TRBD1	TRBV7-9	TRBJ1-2	CASSLRQGADGYTF
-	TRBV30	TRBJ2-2	CAWSVILGAGLNTGELFF
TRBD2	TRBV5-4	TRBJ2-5	CASSGDSLGTSGGGGTQYF
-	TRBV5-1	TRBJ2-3	CASSLEPRSADTQYF
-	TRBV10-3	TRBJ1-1	CAIGPEIRAGGLAFF
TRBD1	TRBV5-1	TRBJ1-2	CASSVRQGRVDGYTF
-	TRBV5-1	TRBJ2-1	CASSPSTGIYNEQFF
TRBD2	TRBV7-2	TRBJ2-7	CASSSSGGNSYEQYF
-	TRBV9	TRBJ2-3	CASSGGLGAGTDTQYF
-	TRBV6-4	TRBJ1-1	CASSQGMNTEAFF
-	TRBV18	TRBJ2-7	CASSPSSYEQYF
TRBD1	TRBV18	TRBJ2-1	CASSLRQGEQFF
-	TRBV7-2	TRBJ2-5	CASSSSVAYQETQYF
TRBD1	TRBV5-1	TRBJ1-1	CASSGDRGLTEAFF
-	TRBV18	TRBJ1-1	CASSPLAGTQNTEAFF
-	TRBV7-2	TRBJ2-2	CASSLANGELFF
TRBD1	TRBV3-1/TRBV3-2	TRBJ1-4	CASSQGQGAEKLFF
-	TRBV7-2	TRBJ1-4	CASSLRLTNEKLFF
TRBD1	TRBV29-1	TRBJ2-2	CSASGVGTGGTGELFF
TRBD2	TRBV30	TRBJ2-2	CAWRTSGTGELFF
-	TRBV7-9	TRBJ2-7	CASSQGSYEQYF
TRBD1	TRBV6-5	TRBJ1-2	CASSIDREAYGYTF
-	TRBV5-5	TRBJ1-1	CASRQGGQPGNTEAFF
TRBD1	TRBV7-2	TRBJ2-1	CASSSPGQGYNEQFF
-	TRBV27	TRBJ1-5	CASSTSTGGNQPQHF
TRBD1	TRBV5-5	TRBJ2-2	CASREGQGANTGELFF
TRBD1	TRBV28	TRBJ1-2	CASSFVYETGPRF
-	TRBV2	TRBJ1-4	CASSDRALNEKLFF
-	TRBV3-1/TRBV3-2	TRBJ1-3	CASSQEGRLISGNTIYF
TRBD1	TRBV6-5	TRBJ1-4	CASKASGTGDEKLFF
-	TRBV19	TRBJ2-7	CASSIGLARSYEQYF
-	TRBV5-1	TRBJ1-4	CASRREYSNKGEKLFF
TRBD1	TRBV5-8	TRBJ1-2	CASSSDRARGGYTF
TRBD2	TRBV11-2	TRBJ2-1	CASSLAGGLNEQFF
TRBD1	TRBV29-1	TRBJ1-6	CRTGNNSPLHF
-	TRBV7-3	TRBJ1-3	CASSPKGNVGNTIYF
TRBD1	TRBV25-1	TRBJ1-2	CASTPGQGNGYTF
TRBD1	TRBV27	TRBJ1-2	CASSLRYRDRGREAGGYTF
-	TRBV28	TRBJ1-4	CASSFPDRPGEKLFF
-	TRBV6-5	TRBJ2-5	CASSGSQVVRPTQYF
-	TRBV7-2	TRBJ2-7	CASSLGLDSYEQYF